This T cell receptor (beta chain) was found in a study of shared clonotypes between healthy human individuals. Study overall: Plates per donor: three CD4 naive, three CD4 memory, two CD8 naive, one CD8 memory.

At the deep level, the assay was run. Method: immunoSEQ multiplex PCR; TCRdb's copy keeps in-frame clones and lacks some. Of just over 2,000,000 clones listed, 85% to 95% were seen once; the top ten hold 0.13%. Study outcomes and limitations: Compared with memory subsets, naive subsets generally had larger estimated richness.

A word on this clone: The target antigen is unknown.

Sequenced input: naive CD4+ T cells sorted from blood. As to subset: CD45RA+ positively selected. The source of this sequence is a man in his late teens or twenties in good health.

The CDR3 DNA is TGTGCCAGCAGTGAACAGGGGTGGTATGAGAACACTGAAGCTTTCTTT. This encodes CASSEQGWYENTEAFF. This sequence joins TRBV6-1 and TRBJ1-1, with D maybe TRBD1 (6 bases). The CDR3 runs to 16 residues. Germline CDR1 is MNHNS and CDR2 is SASEGT. Trimming removed 2 bases at V and 1 base at J, with 14 bases between.